Below are 10 T cell receptor beta chains sequenced from a single sample in a study of beta chain features in type 1 diabetes. The study reverse transcribed the entire isolated RNA, so it sequenced expressed TCRB transcripts. The table came from immunoSEQ multiplex PCR; TCRdb's copy has only in-frame clones and leaves some out. The profile shows over 150,000 clones, approximately 8.1% of them singletons. Material: central memory CD4+ T cells from blood. The receptors were sampled from a man between 18 and 35 years old in good health.

This clone was seen more than once but under ten times. The CDR3 spells CASSMNRDNEQFF. The CDR3 nucleotides read TGTGCCAGCAGCATGAACAGGGACAATGAGCAGTTCTTC. V usage is TRBV7-2 and J usage is TRBJ2-1, with a weak D call TRBD1 (6 bases). Germline loops: CDR1 SGHTA, CDR2 FQGNSA. This CDR3 region has 13 residues. V was shortened by 5 bases and J by 5 bases, with 10 bases between the two germline ends.

As to this clone: This sequence may be a read error, since a much larger clone differs from it by one base. The chain is built from TRBV7-9 and TRBJ2-1; TRBD1 might be the D (5 bases). CDR3 size: 13 residues. The germline V gene has CDR1 SEHNR and CDR2 FQNEAQ (reference sequence). V was trimmed by 2 bases and J by 4 bases, leaving 6 bases between them. CDR3 in amino acids: CASSLRQYNEQFF. In DNA, the CDR3 is TGTGCCAGCAGCTTACGACAGTACAATGAGCAGTTCTTC.

This clone was picked up a small number of times. The rearrangement links TRBV19 to TRBJ1-6; 8 positions match TRBD1. This CDR3 comprises 15 residues. Looked up from germline, CDR1 is LNHDA and CDR2 is SQIVND (reference sequence). Unmatched junction bases numbered 7, after V lost 3 bases and J lost 9 bases. In DNA form, the CDR3 reads TGTGCCAGTAGTATGCTGGGGGACAGGATTTCACCCCTCCACTTT. Its translation: CASSMLGDRISPLHF.

This clone was seen at least ten times. This chain links TRBV14 with TRBJ1-1; D gene ambiguous. The length of the CDR3 is 13 residues. The V end lost 6 bases, the J end lost 1 base, and 9 bases lay between the germline ends. CDR1 SGHDN and CDR2 FVKESK come from the germline V gene. This CDR3 is CASRSTRNTEAFF. DNA of the CDR3: TGTGCCAGCAGAAGTACACGGAACACTGAAGCTTTCTTT.

This clone was observed a few times. This rearrangement joins TRBV4-3 to TRBJ2-2, with 9 bases fitting TRBD2. The germline V gene has CDR1 LGHNA and CDR2 YSLEER. The CDR3 is 18 amino acids. With V trimmed by 0 bases and J by 5 bases, 10 bases remained unmatched. The CDR3 spells CASSQDLSRGGWTGELFF. The CDR3 nucleotides read TGCGCCAGCAGCCAAGATCTCTCGCGGGGGGGCTGGACCGGGGAGCTGTTTTTT.

This clone was counted at least ten times. This sequence joins TRBV7-9 and TRBJ2-3; perhaps TRBD1 as D (6 bases). Germline assignment: CDR1 SEHNR and CDR2 FQNEAQ (reference sequence). This CDR3 region has 14 residues. The V gene lost 2 bases and the J gene lost 1 base, with 7 bases spanning the gap. CDR3 DNA: TGTGCCAGCAGCTTACCAGGGGGCACAGATACGCAGTATTTT. Residues: CASSLPGGTDTQYF.

The chain joins TRBV5-6 to TRBJ2-5; D unresolved. The J call is doubtful: the DNA matches TRBJ2-7 better. This CDR3 comprises 16 residues. CDR1 SGHDT and CDR2 YYEEEE come from the germline V gene. CDR3 coding DNA: TGTGCCAGCAGCTATAACGACTGGGGAAAAGACTACGAGCAGTACTTC. Its protein product is CASSYNDWGKDYEQYF.

The V call is TRBV5-1, the J call TRBJ1-2; 8 bases agree with TRBD1. The J segment lost 5 bases and the V segment lost 2 bases, leaving 2 bases of the junction unmatched. Germline CDR1 and CDR2: SGHRS and YFSETQ. CDR3 length equals 13 residues. In DNA, the CDR3 is TGCGCCAGCAGCTTCGGACAGGGTTATGGCTACACCTTC. Its protein is CASSFGQGYGYTF.

This clone was seen only a few times. The CDR3 bases are TGCAGCGTCGGTAATTCGGGGAACTATGGCTACACCTTC. This gives the protein CSVGNSGNYGYTF. V usage is TRBV29-1 and J usage is TRBJ1-2; D remains unclear. Germline CDR1 and CDR2: SQVTM and ANQGSEA. Trimming shortened V by 6 bases and J by 2 bases, and 13 bases separated the two germline ends. CDR3 length: 13 amino acids.

This clone was seen more than once but under ten times. The rearrangement links TRBV30 to TRBJ1-4; D ambiguous. Trimming removed 1 base from V and 8 bases from J, with 14 bases in between. Germline-derived CDR1 and CDR2 are GTSNPN and SVGIG (reference sequence). The CDR3 contains 14 residues. CDR3 in amino acids: CAWSGSRTGEKLFF. In nucleotides, the CDR3 is TGTGCCTGGAGTGGTTCCCGGACGGGAGAAAAACTGTTTTTT.